This T cell receptor (beta chain) emerged from a study of blood T cell repertoires in COVID-19. The CDR3 is made up of 17 amino acids. The germline V gene encodes CDR1 WSHSY and CDR2 SAAADI. The ends lost 5 bases at V and 0 bases at J; junction bases unmatched: 9. Assay used: immunoSEQ multiplex PCR; TCRdb lists only in-frame clones, some missing. The sample has almost 400,000 clones; roughly 90% are singletons. The sequenced material came from PBMCs or T cells enriched from blood (not recorded which). This receptor was identified in a woman aged 30 to 39 with acute COVID-19. This chain links TRBV10-2 with TRBJ2-5, with TRBD2 matching over 10 bases. This CDR3 is CASSSPILAGNQETQYF. The CDR3 DNA reads as TGCGCCAGCAGTTCACCTATACTAGCGGGGAACCAAGAGACCCAGTACTTC.